This T cell receptor (beta chain) was identified in a study of neurological immune-mediated disorders. From 2 million PBMCs stored at -80 C, the unsorted libraries were generated. Germline V gene lookup returns CDR1 MNHNS and CDR2 SASEGT. The CDR3 totals 14 residues. V shed 6 bases and J shed 2 bases, with 11 bases lying between them. The cDNA came from 5'RACE with 10-nucleotide random UMIs. Via MiXCR, TCRdb re-called the 5' RACE reads, giving one row per CDR3 protein. The profile shows 75,000 to 85,000 distinct CDR3 sequences, 15% to 20% of them singletons. Regarding the study as a whole: The highest TCR clonal expansion occurred in HTLV-1-associated myelopathy; multiple sclerosis fell below healthy controls.

This clonotype was counted ten times or more. Antigen unknown. Sequencing was carried out using PBMCs. This TCR was recovered from a woman aged 40 to 50 in good health. The V and J genes are TRBV6-1 and TRBJ1-5, with D hard to call. The CDR3 coding sequence is TGTGCCAGCAGGGATTTTCTACGCAATCAGCCCCAGCATTTT. This translates into CASRDFLRNQPQHF.